A single sample gave rise to the 27 T cell receptor beta chains below, sequenced in a study of human T cells and chemical hapten exposure. Time point indicated: patch test 2, 6 weeks after DPC sensitization. Sample treatment: therapeutic diphenylcyclopropenone sensitization with weekly scalp DPC. TCRdb re-analysed the RACE reads in MiXCR, keeping a single row per CDR3 protein. The repertoire holds about 82,000 distinct CDR3 sequences, with 10% as singletons. This specimen was whole blood, taken in connection with sensitization to the hapten diphenylcyclopropenone (DPC). These receptors originate from a woman between 50 and 59 years old with alopecia areata. Some clones in this sample may be carry-over from other donors' samples.

This clonotype was seen a handful of times. The rearrangement uses TRBV11-2 and TRBJ1-2; D is ambiguous. The CDR3 is 16 residues long. Trimming took off 5 bases at V and 6 bases at J, with 22 bases between the two ends. Per the germline V gene, CDR1 is SGHAT and CDR2 is FQNNGV. The CDR3 reads CASSQLKGAGFDGYTF. DNA of the CDR3: TGTGCCAGCAGCCAGTTGAAGGGCGCGGGATTTGATGGCTACACCTTC. The entire variable domain, with the rest obtained from reference TRBV11-2 and TRBJ1-2, is as follows: EAGVAQSPRYKIIEKRQSVAFWCNPISGHATLYWYQQILGQGPKLLIQFQNNGVVDDSQLPKDRFSAERLKGVDSTLKIQPAKLEDSAVYLCASSQLKGAGFDGYTFGSGTRLTVV.

This chain uses TRBV12-3 or TRBV12-4 with TRBJ1-2; perhaps TRBD1 as D (5 bases). This CDR3 is 16 amino acids long. The V end was cut by 5 bases, the J end by 1 base, with 17 bases between. CDR3 residues: CASSLAWGRFNYGYTF. Here the CDR3 DNA reads TGTGCCAGCAGTCTCGCGTGGGGGAGATTTAACTATGGCTACACCTTC.

This clonotype was counted at least ten times. The chain employs TRBV28 and TRBJ1-1, with 8 bases matching TRBD1. The CDR3 contains 14 residues. The ends lost 6 bases at V and 0 bases at J; junction bases unmatched: 3. The germline gives CDR1 MDHEN, CDR2 SYDVKM. The CDR3 region has the DNA TGTGCCAGCAGACCGGACAGGGTGAACACTGAAGCTTTCTTT. The encoded protein is CASRPDRVNTEAFF. Drawing the rest from reference TRBV28 and TRBJ1-1, the complete variable domain is DVKVTQSSRYLVKRTGEKVFLECVQDMDHENMFWYRQDPGLGLRLIYFSYDVKMKEKGDIPEGYSVSREKKERFSLILESASTNQTSMYLCASRPDRVNTEAFFGQGTRLTVV.

This clonotype was detected ten times or more. The chain uses TRBV2 and TRBJ2-3; TRBD2 matches 9 bases. The CDR3 extends over 17 amino acids. Trimming cost V 6 bases and J 1 base; bases outside gene matches: 11. The germline gives CDR1 SNHLY, CDR2 FYNNEI. CDR3 DNA sequence: TGTGCCAGCAGCCTCTATCAAGCGGGAGGAGGCACAGATACGCAGTATTTT. Amino acid sequence: CASSLYQAGGGTDTQYF. The full variable domain, rest sourced from reference TRBV2 and TRBJ2-3, is EPEVTQTPSHQVTQMGQEVILRCVPISNHLYFYWYRQILGQKVEFLVSFYNNEISEKSEIFDDQFSVERPDGSNFTLKIRSTKLEDSAMYFCASSLYQAGGGTDTQYFGPGTRLTVL.

In its sample, this clonotype was seen many times. V usage is TRBV7-2 and J usage is TRBJ1-1, with D possibly TRBD1 on 6 matching bases. V lost 5 bases to trimming and J lost 4 bases, with 8 bases between them. From germline, CDR1 is SGHTA and CDR2 FQGNSA. The CDR3 is made up of 12 amino acids. Here the CDR3 DNA reads TGTGCCAGCAGCGTACAGGGCACTGAAGCTTTCTTT. It yields the protein CASSVQGTEAFF.

This clonotype came up many times. This chain uses TRBV7-2 with TRBJ2-1; D gene uncertain. The CDR3 runs 14 residues. The germline CDR1 and CDR2 sequences are SGHTA and FQGNSA. The V end lost 5 bases, the J end lost 6 bases, and 14 bases lay between the germline ends. The CDR3 sequence is CASSQSHAANEQFF. The CDR3 DNA follows: TGTGCCAGCAGCCAAAGCCACGCAGCCAATGAGCAGTTCTTC.

This clonotype was recorded many times. The V gene is TRBV7-9, the J gene TRBJ2-1, with TRBD2 matching over 8 bases. This CDR3 comprises 14 residues. Germline V gene sequence: CDR1 SEHNR, CDR2 FQNEAQ (reference sequence). Losses at the gene ends were 7 bases for V and 3 bases for J; bases not matched to a gene: 5. CDR3 bases: TGTGCCAGCACCACCGGGACTAGCTACAATGAGCAGTTCTTC. Its translation: CASTTGTSYNEQFF.

In this sample, this clonotype turned up many times. The chain recombines TRBV29-1 with TRBJ2-3; 9 bases agree with TRBD1. CDR1 is SQVTM and CDR2 is ANQGSEA in the germline V gene. Unmatched junction bases numbered 4, after V lost 6 bases and J lost 0 bases. The CDR3 length is 14 residues. The CDR3 sequence is CSVGTGSSTDTQYF. CDR3 bases: TGCAGCGTGGGGACAGGGTCTAGCACAGATACGCAGTATTTT.

J is TRBJ1-3 and V is TRBV12-5; unclear D gene. There are 14 residues in the CDR3. Looked up from germline, CDR1 is LGHNT and CDR2 is FRNRAP. V was pared by 5 bases and J by 2 bases, with 10 bases between. CDR3 amino acids: CASGRAGTGNTIYF. The CDR3 region has the DNA TGTGCTAGTGGTCGAGCGGGGACTGGAAACACCATATATTTT.

This chain connects TRBV5-1 to TRBJ1-6; D is ambiguous. Between the trimmed V and J ends, which lost 0 bases and 7 bases, there was a span of 17 bases. This CDR3 comprises 17 residues. Germline assignment: CDR1 SGHRS and CDR2 YFSETQ. CDR3 loop: CASSLGGSLDNNSPLHF. CDR3 bases: TGCGCCAGCAGCTTGGGTGGCAGCCTCGATAACAATTCACCCCTCCACTTT.

This clonotype occurred many times. V and J are TRBV20-1 and TRBJ2-7; D possibly corresponds to TRBD2 (5 bases). The germline V gene encodes CDR1 DFQATT and CDR2 SNEGSKA (reference sequence). V dropped 0 bases and J dropped 6 bases, with 21 bases sitting between them. The CDR3 runs to 16 residues. CDR3 nucleotide sequence: TGCAGTGCTAGAGAGATGTCGACTACCTACACCGGCGAGCAGTACTTC. Translated: CSAREMSTTYTGEQYF.

This clonotype came up many times. This chain uses TRBV4-2 with TRBJ2-1; D is possibly TRBD2 (6 bases). The germline CDR1 and CDR2 sequences are LGHNA and YNFKEQ. The length of the CDR3 is 16 residues. Trimming shortened V by 2 bases and J by 4 bases, and 15 bases separated the two germline ends. CDR3 bases: TGTGCCAGCAGCCAAAGGTTAGCGGTCAAATACAATGAGCAGTTCTTC. As protein: CASSQRLAVKYNEQFF.

There are many counts of this clonotype. This chain connects TRBV4-1 to TRBJ1-2; 7 bases are a match to TRBD1. The germline V gene encodes CDR1 MGHRA and CDR2 YSYEKL. The CDR3 totals 15 residues. The trim removed 2 bases at V and 2 bases at J, leaving 5 bases unmatched. The CDR3 region has the DNA TGCGCCAGCAGCCAACCAGGGGGGGCGAACTATGGCTACACCTTC. Its protein is CASSQPGGANYGYTF.

This clonotype appeared a few times. V and J are TRBV19 and TRBJ1-5; D uncertain. CDR1 LNHDA and CDR2 SQIVND come from the germline V gene (reference sequence). Trimming took 4 bases from V and 1 from J, leaving 11 bases between them. This CDR3 contains 15 residues. For the CDR3, the DNA is TGTGCCAGTAGTACGGCCTCTAGAAGCAATCAGCCCCAGCATTTT. Translating gives CASSTASRSNQPQHF.

This clonotype was observed many times. The chain's CDR3 is CASAGTLGEHNEQFF. DNA of the CDR3: TGTGCCAGCGCAGGAACTCTAGGCGAACACAATGAGCAGTTCTTC. V and J are TRBV6-6 and TRBJ2-1; D is unresolved. The V end lost 8 bases, the J end lost 5 bases, and 19 bases lay between the germline ends. Germline V lookup: CDR1 MNHNY, CDR2 SVGAGI (reference sequence). This CDR3 has 15 residues.

This clonotype was counted between two and nine times. J is TRBJ2-2 and V is TRBV20-1; 11 nucleotides align to TRBD2. Germline values: CDR1 DFQATT, CDR2 SNEGSKA (reference sequence). This CDR3 spans 16 amino acids. The trim removed 2 bases at V and 5 bases at J, leaving 7 bases unmatched. DNA for the CDR3: TGCAGTGCTAGACCCGGGACTAGCGGTGTTACCGGGGAGCTGTTTTTT. Translation gives CSARPGTSGVTGELFF.

The chain employs TRBV10-3 and TRBJ2-7; D call uncertain. The V end lost 10 bases, the J end lost 2 bases, and 18 bases lay between the germline ends. Germline-derived CDR1 and CDR2 are ENHRY and SYGVKD. This CDR3 has 14 residues. The CDR3 sequence is CATSTPHVTYEQYF. The CDR3 nucleotides read TGTGCCACCTCAACTCCGCACGTAACCTACGAGCAGTACTTC.

This chain uses TRBV29-1 with TRBJ1-1; the match to TRBD1 covers 10 bases. The CDR3 has 14 amino acids. Germline CDR1 and CDR2: SQVTM and ANQGSEA. Trimming removed 7 bases from V and 5 bases from J; junction bases left unmatched: 10. CDR3: CSAMTGGVRTEAFF. The CDR3 nucleotides read TGCAGCGCTATGACAGGGGGCGTGAGGACTGAAGCTTTCTTT.

In this sample, this clonotype turned up a few times. V gene TRBV12-3 or TRBV12-4 combines with J gene TRBJ1-3, with D uncertain. Trimming left V 6 bases short and J 2 bases short, with 17 bases between. The CDR3 consists of 16 residues. The CDR3 DNA follows: TGTGCCAGCAGCCCTGTAGGGTTGTTGGCTGGAAACACCATATATTTT. Translated, it gives CASSPVGLLAGNTIYF.

This clonotype has at least ten counts. The chain is built from TRBV28 and TRBJ1-2; TRBD1 aligns across 7 bases. Unmatched junction bases numbered 5, after V lost 5 bases and J lost 5 bases. CDR1 is MDHEN and CDR2 is SYDVKM in the germline V gene. The CDR3 contains 13 residues. CDR3 residues: CASSTGTVYGYTF. The CDR3 nucleotides read TGTGCCAGCAGTACAGGGACAGTTTATGGCTACACCTTC.

This clonotype was found a few times. The gene calls are TRBV6-6 and TRBJ2-5; D might be TRBD1 (6 bases). Looked up from germline, CDR1 is MNHNY and CDR2 is SVGAGI (reference sequence). The CDR3 loop spans 13 amino acids. V lost 8 bases, J lost 3 bases, and 13 bases lay in between. This CDR3 is CASLSTGKETQYF. CDR3 DNA sequence: TGTGCCAGCTTAAGCACAGGGAAAGAGACCCAGTACTTC.

In its sample, this clonotype was seen many times. This CDR3 is CASSLGVRENTEAFF. Written as DNA, the CDR3 is TGTGCCAGCAGCTTGGGGGTCCGGGAGAACACTGAAGCTTTCTTT. J is TRBJ1-1 and V is TRBV5-5; D not certain. The CDR3 has 15 amino acids. Trimming pared 0 bases from V and 1 base from J, leaving 10 bases between. Germline lookup yields CDR1 SGHKS and CDR2 YYEKEE (reference sequence). The variable domain in full, completed from reference TRBV5-5 and TRBJ1-1, reads DAGVTQSPTHLIKTRGQQVTLRCSPISGHKSVSWYQQVLGQGPQFIFQYYEKEERGRGNFPDRFSARQFPNYSSELNVNALLLGDSALYLCASSLGVRENTEAFFGQGTRLTVV.

The chain is built from TRBV13 and TRBJ2-7; 9 bases agree with TRBD1. This CDR3 spans 18 amino acids. The V gene's germline CDR1 is PRHDT and CDR2 FYEKMQ (reference sequence). Germline trimming cut 5 bases from V and 3 bases from J; bases unmatched to any gene: 17. The CDR3 sequence: CASSVGQGRQSSFYEQYF. In DNA, the CDR3 is TGTGCCAGCAGCGTGGGACAGGGACGTCAGAGTTCCTTCTACGAGCAGTACTTC.

This clonotype has only a few counts. The chain employs TRBV2 and TRBJ2-3, with 8 positions matching TRBD1. The V segment lost 1 base and the J segment 4 bases; nucleotides outside the gene matches: 7. The germline CDR1 and CDR2 sequences are SNHLY and FYNNEI. This CDR3 is built from 16 residues. CDR3 sequence (DNA): TGTGCCAGCAGTGAAGAGACAGGGGTTCGTGCAGATACGCAGTATTTT. Residues: CASSEETGVRADTQYF.

The rearrangement uses TRBV5-1 and TRBJ2-7; 9 bases fit TRBD1. The CDR3 sequence is 15 residues long. V was clipped by 1 base and J by 12 bases; unmatched bases: 14. The V gene's germline CDR1 is SGHRS and CDR2 YFSETQ. The CDR3 nucleotides read TGCGCCAGCAGCTTGACAGGGGGCCCGGATTCGCCGTGGTACTTC. Protein: CASSLTGGPDSPWYF.

This clonotype was recorded at least ten times. J is TRBJ2-1 and V is TRBV28; D gene ambiguous. V was shortened by 1 base and J by 4 bases, with 8 bases between the two germline ends. The CDR3 length is 14 residues. Germline CDR1 MDHEN, CDR2 SYDVKM. Here the CDR3 DNA reads TGTGCCAGCAGTTTATTGCGGAGTTACAATGAGCAGTTCTTC. Its protein is CASSLLRSYNEQFF.

Only a few counts were recorded for this clonotype. The CDR3 loop reads CASSSPYEQYF. The CDR3 coding sequence is TGTGCCAGCAGTTCCCCATACGAGCAGTACTTC. The chain combines TRBV28 with TRBJ2-7, with D unresolved. Germline CDR1 is MDHEN and CDR2 is SYDVKM. There are 11 residues in the CDR3. V lost 4 bases, J lost 4 bases, and 5 bases lay in between.